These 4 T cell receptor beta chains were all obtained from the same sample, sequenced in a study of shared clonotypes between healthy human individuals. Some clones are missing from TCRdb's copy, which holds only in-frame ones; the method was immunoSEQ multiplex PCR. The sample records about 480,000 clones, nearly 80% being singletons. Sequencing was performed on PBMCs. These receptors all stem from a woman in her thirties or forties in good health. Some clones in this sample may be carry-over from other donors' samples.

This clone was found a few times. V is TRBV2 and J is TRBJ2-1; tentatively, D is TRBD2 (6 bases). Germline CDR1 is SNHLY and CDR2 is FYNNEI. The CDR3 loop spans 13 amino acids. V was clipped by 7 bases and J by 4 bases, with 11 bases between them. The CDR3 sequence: CASMRDQYNEQFF. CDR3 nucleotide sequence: TGTGCCAGCATGCGGGACCAGTACAATGAGCAGTTCTTC.

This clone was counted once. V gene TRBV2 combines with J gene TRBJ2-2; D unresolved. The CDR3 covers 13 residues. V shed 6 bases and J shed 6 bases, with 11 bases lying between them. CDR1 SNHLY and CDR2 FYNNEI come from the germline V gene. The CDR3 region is CASRDHNAGELFF. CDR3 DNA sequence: TGTGCCAGCAGGGACCACAACGCCGGGGAGCTGTTTTTT.

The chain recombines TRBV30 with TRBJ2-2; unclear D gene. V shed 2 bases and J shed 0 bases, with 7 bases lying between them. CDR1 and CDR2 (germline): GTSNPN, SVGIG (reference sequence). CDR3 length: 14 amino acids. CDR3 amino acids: CAWSLISNTGELFF. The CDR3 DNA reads TGTGCCTGGAGTTTAATTTCGAACACCGGGGAGCTGTTTTTT.

CDR3 DNA sequence: TGTGCCACCAGCAGAGATGCCCCGGGGGTAGATACGCAGTATTTT. This sequence encodes CATSRDAPGVDTQYF. This chain links TRBV15 with TRBJ2-3; perhaps TRBD2 as D (6 bases). Looked up from germline, CDR1 is LNHNV and CDR2 is YYDKDF (reference sequence). Trimming left V 0 bases short and J 5 bases short, with 12 bases between. The CDR3 is made up of 15 amino acids.